This TCR beta chain was obtained from a study of T cells in Graves' hyperthyroidism and ophthalmopathy. Study-wide findings and caveats: Blood also showed most of the thyroid clonotypes that were expanded above 0.001. Model predictions of ophthalmopathy came a median around 6.5 months before onset. Using 13 V-J features, a model discriminated ophthalmopathy from stable hyperthyroidism.

TCR beta CDR3 sequences were amplified from RNA transcripts. A first-round RT-PCR of the TCR CDR3 used the HTBI primer set. From the multiplex PCR reads, TCRdb called clonotypes with MiXCR, one entry per CDR3 protein. The repertoire holds a few hundred thousand distinct CDR3 sequences, more than 11% seen once, with 4.5% to 6% in the top ten. With a duration under 2 months, the hyperthyroidism was newly diagnosed in patients aged 18 to 65. In this sample, this clonotype turned up a few times. Antigen specificity is unknown. V gave up 0 bases and J gave up 6 bases, with 13 bases separating them. The CDR3 runs to 14 residues. From germline, CDR1 is GTSNPN and CDR2 SVGIG (reference sequence).

The sample comprised blood. The rearrangement joins TRBV30 to TRBJ2-3; D is perhaps TRBD1 or TRBD2 (5 bases each). The sequence was obtained from a woman aged 25 to 39 with Graves' hyperthyroidism that later progressed to Graves' ophthalmopathy. The CDR3 region has the DNA TGTGCCTGGAGTGTAGGTCAGGGACCGGATACGCAGTATTTT. Amino acid sequence: CAWSVGQGPDTQYF.